The next 18 T cell receptor beta chains were all read from a single sample in a study of T cells in localized non-small cell lung cancer (TCRdb year 2020). Preparation of the library involved the immunoSEQ multiplex PCR assay. TCRdb obtained this table from immuneACCESS and retained in-frame rearrangements with V and J assigned. These tables miss some clones; where compared with another copy, unresolved V genes account for less than half of the shortfall, and the remainder is unexplained. The sample yields approximately 2,000 clones; about 25% were counted once. The ten largest clones capture about 16% of the sample. Sequencing used lung tumor tissue, obtained before any cancer treatment. The source of these receptors is an older female donor with stage I lung adenocarcinoma.

The chain employs TRBV4-1 and TRBJ2-7; 10 nucleotides align to TRBD2. CDR1 is MGHRA, CDR2 YSYEKL, per germline. The CDR3 consists of 14 residues. Trimming took 4 bases from V and 3 from J; bases not matched to a gene: 3. CDR3 nucleotide sequence: TGCGCCAGCAGCCCGTGGACTAGCGGCTACGAGCAGTACTTC. Its protein is CASSPWTSGYEQYF.

Only a few counts were recorded for this clone. This chain connects TRBV6-8 to TRBJ2-6, with D unresolved. The V end was cut by 5 bases, the J end by 0 bases, with 5 bases between. Germline V gives CDR1 MNHGY, CDR2 SAAAGT. This CDR3 comprises 14 residues. CDR3 sequence reads: CASSDNSGANVLTF. As DNA, the CDR3 is TGTGCCAGCAGTGACAACTCTGGGGCCAACGTCCTGACTTTC.

The chain links TRBV19 to TRBJ1-3; a possible D gene is TRBD1 (5 bases). The CDR3 runs to 18 residues. The germline V and J ends were trimmed by 7 bases and 0 bases, with 22 bases remaining between them. Per the germline V gene, CDR1 is LNHDA and CDR2 is SQIVND (reference sequence). The CDR3 DNA is TGTGCCAGTATCGACAACCCACAGGTTCGCAGCTCTGGAAACACCATATATTTT. Residues: CASIDNPQVRSSGNTIYF.

This chain uses TRBV10-2 with TRBJ2-1, with D perhaps matching TRBD1 (5 bases). The germline gives CDR1 WSHSY, CDR2 SAAADI. CDR3 length equals 13 residues. With 6 bases removed from V and 4 bases from J, the gap between germline ends came to 10 bases. CDR3 region: CASSNRYYNEQFF. CDR3 in DNA: TGCGCCAGCAGCAACAGGTATTACAATGAGCAGTTCTTC.

This sequence joins TRBV28 and TRBJ1-4; no clear D. The germline V gene has CDR1 MDHEN and CDR2 SYDVKM. The CDR3 spans 13 residues. Deletions cut 8 bases from V and 3 bases from J, with 10 bases between. The DNA for the CDR3 is TGTGCCAGCCTCCAGCCTGCTAATGAAAAACTGTTTTTT. The encoded protein is CASLQPANEKLFF. Filled out from reference TRBV28 and TRBJ1-4, the complete variable domain reads DVKVTQSSRYLVKRTGEKVFLECVQDMDHENMFWYRQDPGLGLRLIYFSYDVKMKEKGDIPEGYSVSREKKERFSLILESASTNQTSMYLCASLQPANEKLFFGSGTQLSVL.

The J gene is TRBJ1-1, the V gene TRBV28; 7 nucleotides agree with TRBD1. This CDR3 region has 16 residues. Germline V gives CDR1 MDHEN, CDR2 SYDVKM. The ends lost 7 bases at V and 5 bases at J; junction bases unmatched: 16. CDR3 sequence reads: CASTFPRGIGMTEAFF. The CDR3 nucleotides read TGTGCCAGCACTTTTCCCAGGGGGATCGGTATGACTGAAGCTTTCTTT.

The chain employs TRBV30 and TRBJ1-1; tentatively, D is TRBD1 (6 bases). This CDR3 contains 17 residues. Trimming took off 3 bases at V and 1 base at J, with 21 bases between the two ends. CDR1 is GTSNPN, CDR2 SVGIG, per germline (reference sequence). In nucleotides, the CDR3 is TGTGCCTGGAGCTCGGGTGTTCGGACAGCTGAGAACACTGAAGCTTTCTTT. Its protein is CAWSSGVRTAENTEAFF.

The V gene is TRBV6-8, the J gene TRBJ2-7; 7 positions match TRBD1. The germline V gene has CDR1 MNHGY and CDR2 SAAAGT. Losses at the gene ends were 5 bases for V and 3 bases for J; bases not matched to a gene: 7. The CDR3 contains 14 residues. The CDR3 DNA follows: TGTGCCAGCAGTCTTGACAGGGCAATCTACGAGCAGTACTTC. It translates to CASSLDRAIYEQYF.

The chain combines TRBV6-8 with TRBJ1-1, with D unclear. V was pared by 10 bases and J by 5 bases, with 17 bases between. The CDR3 contains 13 residues. The germline CDR1 and CDR2 sequences are MNHGY and SAAAGT. CDR3 in DNA: TGTGCCATCAAGGCGGCCCGGGCGACTGAAGCTTTCTTT. It specifies CAIKAARATEAFF.

The V and J genes are TRBV7-1 and TRBJ2-3; no firm D call. TRBV7-1 is designated an ORF whose function remains uncertain. This CDR3 contains 15 residues. V gave up 4 bases and J gave up 0 bases, with 11 bases separating them. Written as DNA, the CDR3 is TGTGCCAGCAGCTTTGGTTTATCTAGCACAGATACGCAGTATTTT. Translated, it gives CASSFGLSSTDTQYF.

The CDR3 loop reads CAYLLAPAGEQFF. The CDR3 DNA reads as TGTGCCTACCTACTAGCTCCCGCTGGTGAGCAGTTCTTC. The chain is built from TRBV30 and TRBJ2-1, with a possible D match to TRBD2 (6 bases). CDR3 length equals 13 residues. V lost 7 bases, J lost 9 bases, and 19 bases lay in between. Germline V gene data show CDR1 as GTSNPN and CDR2 as SVGIG (reference sequence).

The chain has TRBV10-2 and TRBJ2-3; 14 nucleotides line up with TRBD2. The CDR3 is 16 amino acids. The J segment lost 6 bases and the V segment lost 6 bases, leaving 8 bases of the junction unmatched. CDR1 is WSHSY, CDR2 SAAADI, per germline. This CDR3 is CASSPGLAGAGDTQYF. The CDR3 nucleotides are TGCGCCAGCAGCCCGGGACTAGCGGGAGCCGGGGATACGCAGTATTTT.

This clone is medium-sized. The J gene is TRBJ1-3, the V gene TRBV12-5, with 9 bases identical to TRBD1. Germline V CDR1 and CDR2: LGHNT, FRNRAP. The CDR3 totals 14 residues. CDR3 bases: TGTGCCGTCCGACAGGGGGTCACTGGAAACACCATATATTTT. This codes for CAVRQGVTGNTIYF.

In its sample, this clone ranks as large. For the CDR3, the DNA is TGTGCCAGCAGTGAAGTGTGGGCAGCTACAGGGAGGACCCAGTACTTC. It specifies CASSEVWAATGRTQYF. This sequence joins TRBV6-1 and TRBJ2-5, with D possibly matching TRBD1 (6 bases). The CDR3 length is 16 residues. CDR1 is MNHNS, CDR2 SASEGT, per germline. V was pared by 1 base and J by 7 bases, with 19 bases between.

This clone was counted between two and nine times. The chain has TRBV9 and TRBJ2-1; unclear D gene. The CDR3 length is 12 residues. Trimming took 4 bases from V and 9 from J, leaving 11 bases between them. Germline CDR1 SGDLS, CDR2 YYNGEE. CDR3 in amino acids: CASSFEAGEQFF. In DNA form, the CDR3 reads TGTGCCAGCAGCTTTGAGGCCGGTGAGCAGTTCTTC.

The J gene is TRBJ1-1, the V gene TRBV9; tentatively, D is TRBD1 (5 bases). V was shortened by 5 bases and J by 1 base, with 9 bases between the two germline ends. The length of the CDR3 is 13 residues. Germline V gene sequence: CDR1 SGDLS, CDR2 YYNGEE. Here the CDR3 reads CASSFDRNTEAFF. As DNA, the CDR3 is TGTGCCAGCAGTTTCGACAGGAACACTGAAGCTTTCTTT.

This clone was seen more than once but under ten times. The chain employs TRBV11-3 and TRBJ1-1; a possible D gene is TRBD1 (5 bases). V was clipped by 5 bases and J by 5 bases, with 18 bases between them. The V gene's germline CDR1 is SGHNT and CDR2 YENEEA. The CDR3 extends over 15 amino acids. As DNA, the CDR3 is TGTGCCAGCAGCGCCCAGTCGTGGGGGGGAACTGAAGCTTTCTTT. It codes for CASSAQSWGGTEAFF.

V and J are TRBV11-3 and TRBJ2-3; D is ambiguous. This CDR3 comprises 15 residues. Germline loops: CDR1 SGHNT, CDR2 YENEEA. V was cut by 5 bases and J by 2 bases, with 14 bases left in between. The CDR3 spells CASSPRRYYTDTQYF. The CDR3 DNA sequence: TGTGCCAGCAGCCCGCGGCGCTATTACACAGATACGCAGTATTTT.